A selection of T cell receptor beta chains follows, all from one sample in a study of PD-L1 blockade in urothelial cancer. Sequencing was performed with immunoSEQ multiplex PCR; in TCRdb, only in-frame clones are kept and a portion is missing. The sample shows about 72,000 clones, around 88% of them seen only once. This specimen consisted of PBMCs, obtained around atezolizumab (anti-PD-L1) treatment. These receptors came from a man in his 60s with urothelial cancer. The CDR3 runs from the conserved cysteine through the conserved F or W. D genes are given only for firm matches. The size entry is marked missing in some rows and otherwise reads once, few, many or a size class.

cdr3_length	d_call	v_call	j_call	clone_size	cdr3_aa	cdr3_nt
15	.	TRBV5-1	TRBJ2-3	.	CASSLVSPGTDTQYF	TGCGCCAGCAGCTTGGTTTCCCCAGGGACAGATACGCAGTATTTT
13	.	TRBV7-3	TRBJ2-1	.	CASSLTSSGAQFF	TGTGCCAGCAGCTTAACGTCGTCTGGAGCCCAGTTCTTC
15	TRBD2	TRBV15	TRBJ2-7	.	CATSRRGGQFHEQYF	TGTGCCACCAGCAGGCGGGGGGGCCAATTCCACGAGCAGTACTTC
14	TRBD1	TRBV5-5	TRBJ2-7	.	CASSLGGQGNEQYF	TGTGCCAGCAGCTTGGGGGGACAGGGCAACGAGCAGTACTTC
13	TRBD1	TRBV9	TRBJ1-1	.	CASSLRTGGEAFF	TGTGCCAGCAGCTTACGGACAGGAGGGGAAGCTTTCTTT
13	.	TRBV7-9	TRBJ1-2	once	CASTPGESYGYTF	TGTGCCAGCACCCCGGGGGAGAGCTATGGCTACACCTTC
16	TRBD2	TRBV15	TRBJ2-3	once	CATSRDRTSGIDTQYF	TGTGCCACCAGCAGAGATAGGACTAGCGGGATTGATACGCAGTATTTT
15	.	TRBV2	TRBJ1-1	.	CASRIRAGANTEAFF	TGTGCCAGCAGGATCAGGGCCGGAGCGAACACTGAAGCTTTCTTT
16	.	TRBV27	TRBJ2-3	.	CASSSGSGFSTDTQYF	TGTGCCAGCAGTTCTGGTAGCGGATTTAGCACAGATACGCAGTATTTT
14	TRBD2	TRBV5-1	TRBJ2-5	.	CASSLSSGGETQYF	TGCGCCAGCAGCTTGTCTAGCGGGGGGGAGACCCAGTACTTC